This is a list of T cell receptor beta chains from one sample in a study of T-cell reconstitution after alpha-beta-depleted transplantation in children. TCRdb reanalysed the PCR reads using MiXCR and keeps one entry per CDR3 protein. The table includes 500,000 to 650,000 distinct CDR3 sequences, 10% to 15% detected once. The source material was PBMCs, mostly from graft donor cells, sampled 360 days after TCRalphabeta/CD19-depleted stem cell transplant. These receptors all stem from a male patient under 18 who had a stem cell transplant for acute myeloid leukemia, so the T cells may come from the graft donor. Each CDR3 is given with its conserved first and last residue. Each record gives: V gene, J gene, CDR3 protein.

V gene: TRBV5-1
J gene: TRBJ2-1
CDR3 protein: CASTWRTALGEQFF

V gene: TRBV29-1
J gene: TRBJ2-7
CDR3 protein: CSVDLAIAGRYEQYF

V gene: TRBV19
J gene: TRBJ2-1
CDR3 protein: CASNSGSSYNEQFF

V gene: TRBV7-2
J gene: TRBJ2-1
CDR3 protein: CASSLVLWDRGHLWDEQFF

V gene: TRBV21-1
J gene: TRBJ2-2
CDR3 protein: CASSRRLASRSDTGELFF

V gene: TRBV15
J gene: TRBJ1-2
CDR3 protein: CATTSWRQGGYTF

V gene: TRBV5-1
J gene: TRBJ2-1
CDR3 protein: CASSPTPGSSYNEQFF

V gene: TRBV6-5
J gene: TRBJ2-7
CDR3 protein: CASSSLETSVYEQYF

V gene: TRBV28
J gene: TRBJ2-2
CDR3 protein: CASSPPGVWTGELFF

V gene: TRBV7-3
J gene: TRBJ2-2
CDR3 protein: CASSLNVLIPGHKPGELFF

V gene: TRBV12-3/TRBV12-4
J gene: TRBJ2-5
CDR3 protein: CASSSTGGREGGETQYF

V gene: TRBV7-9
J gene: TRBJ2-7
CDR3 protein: CASSSRDSVAYEQYF

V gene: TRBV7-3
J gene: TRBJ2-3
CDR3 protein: CASSLIPRSGRGGTDTQYF

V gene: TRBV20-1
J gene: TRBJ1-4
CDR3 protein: CSAPPQGERWEKLFF

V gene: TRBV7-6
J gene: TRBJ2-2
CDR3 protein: CASSHSGRLAGELFF

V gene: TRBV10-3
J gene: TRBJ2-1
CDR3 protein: CAISGTSGRFSDEQFF

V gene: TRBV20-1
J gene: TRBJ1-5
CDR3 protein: CSARAIQGDSNQPQHF

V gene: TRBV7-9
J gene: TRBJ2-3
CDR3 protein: CASSLAEGGADTQYF

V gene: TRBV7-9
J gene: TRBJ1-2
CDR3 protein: CASSLAGNGYTF

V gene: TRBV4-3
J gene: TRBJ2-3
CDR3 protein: CASSQDQSGTDTQYF

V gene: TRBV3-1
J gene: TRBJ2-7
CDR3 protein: CASSQRREDYEQYF

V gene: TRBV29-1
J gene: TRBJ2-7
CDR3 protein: CSVPGQGPFYEQYF

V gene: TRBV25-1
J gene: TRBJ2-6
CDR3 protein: CASSESRPSGANVLTF

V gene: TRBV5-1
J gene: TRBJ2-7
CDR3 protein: CASSLEVGTHEQYF